Listed below are T cell receptor beta chains from one sample, sequenced in a study of blood T cell repertoires in COVID-19. This table comes from immunoSEQ multiplex PCR, and its TCRdb copy is limited to in-frame clones, with some not included. The sample has about 280,000 clones, around 88% seen once. The sequenced sample consisted of PBMCs or T cells enriched from blood (not recorded which). These receptor sequences come from a woman aged 40 to 50 who had recovered from COVID-19. Both conserved end residues are part of each CDR3. Each record gives: clone size, V gene, J gene, D gene, CDR3 protein, CDR3 DNA. The D gene is left open where the match is weak. Clone size is stated in some rows and not others, as once, few, many or a class when expanded.

>NA|TRBV2|TRBJ2-7|NA
CASREGLTYEQYF
TGTGCCAGCAGGGAGGGACTTACCTACGAGCAGTACTTC
>NA|TRBV7-2|TRBJ2-1|TRBD2
CASSLTGTSGSFGEQFF
TGTGCCAGCAGCTTGACCGGGACTAGCGGGAGTTTCGGTGAGCAGTTCTTC
>few|TRBV6-5|TRBJ1-2|TRBD1
CASIPKGRGNGYTF
TGTGCCAGCATACCAAAAGGCAGGGGGAATGGCTACACCTTC
>NA|TRBV5-1|TRBJ2-7|NA
CASSLPAGAGEQYF
TGCGCCAGCAGCCTGCCGGCAGGGGCAGGCGAGCAGTACTTC
>many|TRBV2|TRBJ2-1|NA
CASSEAGDEQFF
TGTGCCAGCAGTGAAGCAGGGGATGAGCAGTTCTTC
>once|TRBV19|TRBJ1-3|TRBD1
CASQPGDSSGNTIYF
TGTGCCAGCCAACCCGGGGACAGTTCTGGAAACACCATATATTTT
>NA|TRBV6-5|TRBJ1-5|NA
CASSYRRDGQPQHF
TGTGCCAGCAGTTATAGGAGAGATGGGCAGCCCCAGCATTTT
>NA|TRBV7-2|TRBJ1-4|NA
CASSLEGPLFF
TGTGCCAGCAGCTTAGAGGGGCCACTGTTTTTT
>NA|TRBV7-6|TRBJ2-7|TRBD1
CASTLSIGTGVVEQYF
TGTGCCAGCACCCTAAGTATAGGGACAGGGGTTGTCGAGCAGTACTTC
>NA|TRBV7-6|TRBJ1-2|TRBD1
CASSLSTGQGARGYTF
TGTGCCAGCAGCCTTAGCACGGGACAGGGGGCAAGGGGCTACACCTTC
>NA|TRBV7-9|TRBJ1-1|NA
CASSFVSGDTEAFF
TGTGCCAGCAGCTTCGTTTCGGGGGACACTGAAGCTTTCTTT
>once|TRBV4-2|TRBJ1-3|NA
CASSDRDISGNTIYF
TGTGCCAGCAGCGACCGGGACATCTCTGGAAACACCATATATTTT
>few|TRBV4-3|TRBJ2-2|NA
CASSQGLLTGELFF
TGCGCCAGCAGCCAAGGACTCCTCACCGGGGAGCTGTTTTTT
>NA|TRBV4-1|TRBJ2-3|TRBD1
CASSQDSTGWNTQYF
TGCGCCAGCAGCCAAGATTCGACAGGGTGGAATACGCAGTATTTT
>NA|TRBV7-2|TRBJ1-5|NA
CASSLEYPRMGGQPQHF
TGTGCCAGCAGCTTAGAATACCCCCGAATGGGGGGGCAGCCCCAGCATTTT
>NA|TRBV2|TRBJ1-4|NA
CASGDTANEKLFF
TGTGCCAGCGGGGACACCGCTAATGAAAAACTGTTTTTT
>once|TRBV2|TRBJ2-7|TRBD2
CASSGGRAQYEQYF
TGTGCCAGCAGTGGAGGGAGGGCCCAGTACGAGCAGTACTTC
>NA|TRBV21-1|TRBJ2-7|NA
CASSKAQGGYEQYF
TGTGCCAGCAGCAAAGCGCAGGGGGGATACGAGCAGTACTTC
>NA|TRBV5-5|TRBJ1-2|NA
CASSRLIYGYTF
TGTGCCAGCAGCCGACTGATCTATGGCTACACCTTC
>NA|TRBV7-3|TRBJ2-7|TRBD1
CASSSNRGYEQYF
TGTGCCAGCAGCTCAAACAGGGGCTACGAGCAGTACTTC
>NA|TRBV7-2|TRBJ2-5|TRBD2
CASSLGGVWETQYF
TGTGCCAGCAGCTTGGGGGGGGTGTGGGAGACCCAGTACTTC
>NA|TRBV11-2|TRBJ2-2|TRBD2
CASSYTSAGGTNTGELFF
TGTGCCAGCAGCTACACCTCAGCGGGGGGGACGAACACCGGGGAGCTGTTTTTT
>NA|TRBV5-6|TRBJ2-5|TRBD1
CASSLDREGTQYF
TGTGCCAGCAGCCTAGACAGGGAAGGGACCCAGTACTTC
>NA|TRBV27|TRBJ1-2|NA
CASSPSGGGWYGYTF
TGTGCCAGCAGTCCATCGGGGGGAGGATGGTATGGCTACACCTTC
>NA|TRBV12-5|TRBJ2-1|TRBD1
CASGLATGFSEQFF
TGTGCTAGTGGTTTGGCGACAGGGTTTAGTGAGCAGTTCTTC
>NA|TRBV20-1|TRBJ2-1|NA
CSASPNPTSSFPFF
TGCAGTGCTAGTCCCAATCCGACTAGTTCATTTCCGTTCTTC
>NA|TRBV5-6|TRBJ2-7|TRBD1
CASSLLLDRASYEQYF
TGTGCCAGCAGCTTATTGCTGGACAGGGCTTCCTACGAGCAGTACTTC
>NA|TRBV28|TRBJ1-1|NA
CASSLSAGHTEAFF
TGTGCCAGCAGTTTATCGGCAGGGCACACTGAAGCTTTCTTT
>few|TRBV19|TRBJ2-3|NA
CASSNSGTDTQYF
TGTGCCAGTAGTAACAGTGGCACAGATACGCAGTATTTT
>NA|TRBV28|TRBJ1-6|TRBD1
CASSFKTGVAYNSPLHF
TGTGCCAGCAGTTTTAAAACAGGGGTGGCCTATAATTCACCCCTCCACTTT
>NA|TRBV4-3|TRBJ2-1|TRBD1
CASSQETGWYNEQFF
TGCGCCAGCAGCCAAGAGACAGGGTGGTACAATGAGCAGTTCTTC
>once|TRBV28|TRBJ2-1|TRBD2
CASSENGRPYSEQFF
TGTGCCAGCAGTGAAAACGGGAGGCCTTATAGTGAGCAGTTCTTC
>few|TRBV10-3|TRBJ2-7|NA
CAISYGDQEKQYF
TGTGCCATCAGTTACGGGGATCAGGAGAAGCAGTACTTC
>NA|TRBV6-2/TRBV6-3|TRBJ2-7|TRBD2
CASIPNLAGVSYEQYF
TGTGCCAGCATCCCGAACCTAGCGGGGGTGTCCTACGAGCAGTACTTC
>NA|TRBV27|TRBJ2-7|NA
CASSLGGGLAREQYF
TGTGCCAGCAGTTTAGGGGGTGGGCTAGCGCGCGAGCAGTACTTC
>NA|TRBV11-2|TRBJ2-3|TRBD2
CASSQLAGGTDTQYF
TGTGCCAGCAGCCAACTAGCGGGGGGCACAGATACGCAGTATTTT
>once|TRBV5-4|TRBJ2-7|TRBD2
CASGTSGTYEQYF
TGTGCCAGCGGGACTAGCGGAACCTACGAGCAGTACTTC
>NA|TRBV2|TRBJ1-3|NA
CASSEGDLSGNTIYF
TGTGCCAGCAGTGAAGGGGACTTATCTGGAAACACCATATATTTT
>NA|TRBV7-2|TRBJ2-3|NA
CASSFVSATRADTQYF
TGTGCCAGCAGCTTTGTCTCCGCTACGCGAGCAGATACGCAGTATTTT
>NA|TRBV4-1|TRBJ2-5|TRBD2
CASSQAEAGGETQYF
TGCGCCAGCAGCCAAGCGGAGGCGGGAGGAGAGACCCAGTACTTC
>NA|TRBV30|TRBJ1-1|TRBD1
CAWRVEGAQDTEAFF
TGTGCCTGGAGGGTTGAGGGGGCACAGGACACTGAAGCTTTCTTT
>NA|TRBV4-1|TRBJ1-5|NA
CASSPGGSANYQPQHF
TGCGCCAGCAGCCCCGGGGGATCTGCGAACTATCAGCCCCAGCATTTT
>NA|TRBV11-2|TRBJ1-5|TRBD1
CASSPGQGVQPQHF
TGTGCCAGCAGTCCGGGACAGGGGGTTCAGCCCCAGCATTTT